These 2 T cell receptor beta chains came from one sample sequenced in a study of cytomegalovirus exposure and HLA in healthy donors. Data came from immunoSEQ multiplex PCR; TCRdb stores just in-frame clones and leaves some out. The table lists about 150,000 clones, approximately 86% of them singletons. The specimen sequenced was PBMCs. These TCRs come from a man aged 18-30 years in good health and CMV-seropositive.

V gene TRBV6-5 combines with J gene TRBJ1-2; TRBD1 aligns across 8 bases. The CDR3 consists of 15 residues. Germline CDR1 and CDR2: MNHEY and SVGAGI. The V segment lost 0 bases and the J segment 6 bases; nucleotides outside the gene matches: 6. CDR3 protein: CASSYSRQGANGYTF. The CDR3 DNA reads as TGTGCCAGCAGTTACTCGCGGCAGGGGGCTAATGGCTACACCTTC.

Concerning this clone: The same CDR3 is also encoded by other DNA sequences in this sample. The chain joins TRBV2 to TRBJ1-1; D is possibly TRBD1 (5 bases). Trimming took off 6 bases at V and 1 base at J, with 12 bases between the two ends. CDR3 length: 14 residues. From germline, CDR1 is SNHLY and CDR2 FYNNEI. CDR3 residues: CASSKGQGNTEAFF. For the CDR3, the DNA is TGTGCCAGCAGCAAAGGGCAGGGGAACACTGAAGCTTTCTTT.